Presented here are 8 T cell receptor beta chains from one specimen sequenced in a study of response to subunit inactivated influenza vaccine. TCRdb re-called the RT-PCR reads with MiXCR, one entry per CDR3 protein. The sample contains 600,000 to 850,000 distinct CDR3 sequences, 11% to 15% of which appear only once. The source material was PBMCs from blood, sampled around 15 days before vaccination. Receptors were obtained from a man between 45 and 60 years old who received an inactivated influenza vaccine.

This clonotype was detected only a few times. This chain connects TRBV3-1 to TRBJ1-5; no clear D gene. V gave up 3 bases and J gave up 5 bases, with 11 bases separating them. The CDR3 is 14 residues long. The germline V gene encodes CDR1 LGHDT and CDR2 YNNKEL (reference sequence). The CDR3 nucleotides are TGTGCCAGCAGCCACCAGGTTGTCGATCAGCCCCAGCATTTT. Protein sequence: CASSHQVVDQPQHF.

This clonotype was detected many times. The chain carries TRBV9 and TRBJ2-1; 12 bases align to TRBD2. V shed 0 bases and J 9 bases; nucleotides not matched to a gene: 4. The CDR3 sequence is 15 residues long. Germline CDR1 SGDLS, CDR2 YYNGEE. This chain's CDR3 is CASSVASGRAGEQFF. DNA of the CDR3: TGTGCCAGCAGCGTAGCTAGCGGGAGGGCCGGTGAGCAGTTCTTC.

The table lists this clonotype with a few counts. The chain joins TRBV9 to TRBJ2-3; 10 bases match TRBD2. Germline-derived CDR1 and CDR2 are SGDLS and YYNGEE. V shed 4 bases, J shed 0 bases, and the junction held 14 bases outside the gene matches. The CDR3 covers 19 residues. CDR3 amino acids: CASSRGLAQAGSSTDTQYF. The CDR3 nucleotides read TGTGCCAGCAGCCGGGGACTAGCGCAAGCTGGCTCTAGCACAGATACGCAGTATTTT. The full variable domain, in which reference TRBV9 and TRBJ2-3 provide the parts outside the CDR3, is DSGVTQTPKHLITATGQRVTLRCSPRSGDLSVYWYQQSLDQGLQFLIQYYNGEERAKGNILERFSAQQFPDLHSELNLSSLELGDSALYFCASSRGLAQAGSSTDTQYFGPGTRLTVL.

This chain connects TRBV4-2 to TRBJ2-1, with 12 bases that match TRBD2. With V trimmed by 3 bases and J by 5 bases, 5 bases remained unmatched. CDR1 and CDR2 from the germline V gene are LGHNA and YNFKEQ. CDR3 length: 16 amino acids. CDR3 DNA sequence: TGTGCCAGCAGCCACGCCTGGACTAGCGGGAACAATGAGCAGTTCTTC. Residues: CASSHAWTSGNNEQFF.

This clonotype was picked up a small number of times. The chain couples TRBV7-2 to TRBJ1-2; TRBD1 matches at 11 bases. Germline-derived CDR1 and CDR2 are SGHTA and FQGNSA. The CDR3 consists of 16 residues. The V gene end was trimmed by 3 bases and the J gene end by 4 bases; junction bases not matched to a gene: 7. CDR3: CASSFPGQGASYGYTF. The CDR3 DNA reads as TGTGCCAGCAGCTTCCCAGGACAGGGGGCGTCCTATGGCTACACCTTC.

This chain links TRBV4-3 with TRBJ2-7; TRBD2 agrees at 9 bases. Germline CDR1 LGHNA, CDR2 YSLEER. The CDR3 consists of 18 residues. With 4 bases clipped from V and 4 bases from J, the junction kept 17 bases outside the gene matches. The CDR3 bases are TGCGCCAGCAGCCCGGGGGGTTTCGGCAGCGGGAGGCTATACGAGCAGTACTTC. The encoded protein is CASSPGGFGSGRLYEQYF.

V is TRBV18 and J is TRBJ2-1, with D possibly matching TRBD1 (5 bases). Trimming pared 3 bases from V and 7 bases from J, leaving 10 bases between. Germline values: CDR1 KGHSH, CDR2 LQKENI. CDR3 length: 13 amino acids. CDR3 sequence: CASSPVRANEQFF. CDR3 nucleotide sequence: TGTGCCAGCTCACCGGTCAGGGCGAATGAGCAGTTCTTC.

The chain couples TRBV12-3 or TRBV12-4 to TRBJ2-2; D is perhaps TRBD1 (5 bases). V was shortened by 5 bases and J by 8 bases, with 12 bases between the two germline ends. The CDR3 has 13 residues. The CDR3: CASSPLQAGELFF. The CDR3 DNA sequence: TGTGCCAGCAGTCCACTACAGGCTGGGGAGCTGTTTTTT.